This T cell receptor (beta chain) was identified during a study of human T cells and chemical hapten exposure (dated by TCRdb to the early 2020s). Describing the broader study: For sensitization, 2% DPC in acetone was applied to a 2 cm by 2 cm area of upper inner arm skin. Weekly therapeutic DPC doses were additionally applied to the scalp of patients throughout the roughly 23-week study period. Patch tests used Finn chambers with 0.01% DPC on the upper back, scored after 6 days by International Contact Dermatitis Research Group standards. Most of the patients in the cohort were female, and the cohort covered alopecia areata with under or over 50% scalp involvement, alopecia totalis and alopecia universalis. The libraries were sequenced as a pool, and the TCR yield per sample differed mostly because of small variations in library volumes within the pool. This study followed changes in the peripheral blood TCR repertoire in vivo during primary and secondary sensitization of alopecia patients to the hapten diphenylcyclopropenone (DPC). Blood samples were taken from patients before sensitization (week 0) and at 2, 6 and about 24 weeks after DPC sensitization. About 28 alopecia patients gave blood for TCR sequencing at one to four time points (pre-sensitization, 2, 6 and 24 weeks). Here is what the overall study found, with its caveats: Patch test score correlated positively with the number of PT1 expanded TCRs, reaching significance at thresholds 8, 16 and 32 but not at 4. The number of TCRs above 1 in 1000 frequency did not change with DPC sensitization; there was no evidence of global repertoire structure alterations. Because every patient had alopecia, a presumed autoimmune disease, the patients' immune response might differ from that of healthy individuals. After repeated subsampling, changes were observed in the strength of the expansion versus patch-test correlation and in the threshold at which the correlation became significant. Expanded TCRs formed significantly more large CDR3 similarity clusters than pre-sensitization or healthy control sets, consistent with antigen-driven responses.

The intended sense of this specimen's time point label: patch test 3, about 24 weeks after DPC sensitization. The sample's treatment or condition label, decoded: therapeutic diphenylcyclopropenone sensitization with weekly scalp DPC. At every patch-test visit, the blood draw took place before the patch test was put on. Patients were eligible if aged 18 to 70, diagnosed with alopecia and judged suitable for DPC therapy, and pregnant patients were excluded. Total RNA was extracted from unfractionated whole blood that had been collected in Tempus Blood RNA tubes. Between the V and J ends, shortened by 5 bases and 5 bases respectively, the junction contains 12 bases. The CDR3 contains 13 residues, cysteine and phenylalanine counted. The CDR3 DNA has 39 bases and is translated from base 1. CDR1 and CDR2 are drawn from the germline V gene: MDHEN, SYDVKM. Points on this clonotype: Its cognate antigen has yet to be identified. The input lacks base qualities; no much larger clone sits a single base away.

Library preparation was by RACE. The data were produced on a NextSeq 500. During library preparation, unique molecular identifiers were attached to individual cDNA molecules so that TCRs could be counted quantitatively and reproducibly. From each blood RNA sample, both TCR alpha and TCR beta chains were sequenced. Per the authors' processing: A median of approximately 100,000 TCRs per sample was observed, with a range of about 23,224 to 690,600. V, J and CDR3 annotation of the TCR reads was carried out using the Decombinator software suite. Every sample was subsampled to the same number of TCRs (28,000) for the PS versus PT1 abundance plots. Expanded TCRs were defined as absent before sensitization and observed at least eight times at the 2-week time point. The raw public data were reprocessed by TCRdb itself: fastp quality trimming at Q25, MiXCR clonotype calling, in-frame beta chains only. Each entry merges the rows of one CDR3 protein and shows their most common DNA and genes. The V and J calls and clone size come from TCRdb's table, not from the authors' own analysis. This sample has over 70,000 distinct CDR3 sequences in its table, and about 11% of those were observed once. Together, the top ten hold roughly 1% of the sample.

This sequence originates from a woman under 40 with alopecia areata. Some clones in this sample may be carry-over from other donors' samples. The chain was built from TRBV28 and TRBJ1-2, with the identity of the D gene unclear. Sequencing was performed on whole blood, taken in connection with sensitization to the hapten diphenylcyclopropenone (DPC). The DNA is TGTGCCAGCAGTACCCCCGCTTTATATGGCTACACCTTC. Translated, it gives CASSTPALYGYTF.